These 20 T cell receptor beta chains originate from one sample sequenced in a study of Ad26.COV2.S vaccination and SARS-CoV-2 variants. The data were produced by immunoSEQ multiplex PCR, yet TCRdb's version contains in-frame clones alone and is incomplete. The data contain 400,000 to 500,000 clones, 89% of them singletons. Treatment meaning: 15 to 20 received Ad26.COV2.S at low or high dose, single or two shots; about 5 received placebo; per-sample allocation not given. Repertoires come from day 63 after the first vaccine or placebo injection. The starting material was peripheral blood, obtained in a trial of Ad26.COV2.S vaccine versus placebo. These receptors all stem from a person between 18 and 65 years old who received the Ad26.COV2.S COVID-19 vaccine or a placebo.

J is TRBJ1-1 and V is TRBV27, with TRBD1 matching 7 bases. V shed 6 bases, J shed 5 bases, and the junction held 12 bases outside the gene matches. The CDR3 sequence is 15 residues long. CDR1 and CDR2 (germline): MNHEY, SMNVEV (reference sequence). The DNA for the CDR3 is TGTGCCAGCAGACTACTATCGGGACAGTATACTGAAGCTTTCTTT. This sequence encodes CASRLLSGQYTEAFF.

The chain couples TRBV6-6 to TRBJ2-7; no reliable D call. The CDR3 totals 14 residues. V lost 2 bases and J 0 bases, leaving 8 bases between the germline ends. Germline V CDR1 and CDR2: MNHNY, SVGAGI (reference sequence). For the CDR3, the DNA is TGTGCCAGCAGTTACGATATCACCTCCTACGAGCAGTACTTC. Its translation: CASSYDITSYEQYF.

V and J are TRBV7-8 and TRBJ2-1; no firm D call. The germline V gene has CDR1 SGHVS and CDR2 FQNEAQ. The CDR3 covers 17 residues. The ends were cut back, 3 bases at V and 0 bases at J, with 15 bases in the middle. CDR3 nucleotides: TGTGCCAGCAGCTTCTGGGGTAGCCCGAGCTCCTACAATGAGCAGTTCTTC. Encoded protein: CASSFWGSPSSYNEQFF.

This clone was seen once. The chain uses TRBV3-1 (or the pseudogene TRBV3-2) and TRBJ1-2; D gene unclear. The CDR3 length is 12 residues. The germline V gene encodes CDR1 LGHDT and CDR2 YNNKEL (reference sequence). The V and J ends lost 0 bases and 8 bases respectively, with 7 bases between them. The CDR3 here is CASSQDGEGYTF. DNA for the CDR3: TGTGCCAGCAGCCAAGATGGGGAAGGCTACACCTTC.

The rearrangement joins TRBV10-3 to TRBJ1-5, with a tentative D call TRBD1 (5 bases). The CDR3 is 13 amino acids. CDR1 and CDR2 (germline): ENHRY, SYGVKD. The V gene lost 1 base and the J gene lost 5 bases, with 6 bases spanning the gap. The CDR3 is CAISEWGDQPQHF. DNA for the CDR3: TGTGCCATCAGTGAGTGGGGGGATCAGCCCCAGCATTTT.

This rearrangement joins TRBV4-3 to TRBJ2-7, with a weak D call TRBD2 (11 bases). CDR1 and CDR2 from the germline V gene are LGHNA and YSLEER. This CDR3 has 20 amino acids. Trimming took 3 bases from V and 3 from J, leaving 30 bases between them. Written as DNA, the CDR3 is TGCGCCAGCAGCCACGAATTGACAGGGGGCTCACTAGCGGGGGTCTACGAGCAGTACTTC. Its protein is CASSHELTGGSLAGVYEQYF.

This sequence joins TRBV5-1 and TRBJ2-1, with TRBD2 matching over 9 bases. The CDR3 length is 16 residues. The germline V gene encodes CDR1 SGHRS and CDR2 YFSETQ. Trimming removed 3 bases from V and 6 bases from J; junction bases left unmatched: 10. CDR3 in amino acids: CASSYLSGSSVNEQFF. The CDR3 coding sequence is TGCGCCAGCAGCTACCTTAGCGGGAGTTCGGTCAATGAGCAGTTCTTC.

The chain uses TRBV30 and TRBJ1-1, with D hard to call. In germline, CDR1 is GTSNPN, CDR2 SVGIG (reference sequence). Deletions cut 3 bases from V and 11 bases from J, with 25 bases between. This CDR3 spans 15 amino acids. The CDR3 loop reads CAWRHLSPIDLSAFF. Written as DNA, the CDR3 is TGTGCCTGGAGACATCTCTCTCCTATAGATTTGAGTGCTTTCTTT.

The CDR3: CASSLYRVTSGGAYNSPLHF. As DNA, the CDR3 is TGTGCCAGCAGTTTATATCGGGTTACTTCAGGGGGTGCCTATAATTCACCCCTCCACTTT. The V call is TRBV27, the J call TRBJ1-6, with TRBD1 matching over 7 bases. CDR3 length equals 20 residues. After removal of 1 base from V and 2 bases from J, the junction contained 14 bases not matched to a gene. CDR1 and CDR2 (germline): MNHEY, SMNVEV (reference sequence).

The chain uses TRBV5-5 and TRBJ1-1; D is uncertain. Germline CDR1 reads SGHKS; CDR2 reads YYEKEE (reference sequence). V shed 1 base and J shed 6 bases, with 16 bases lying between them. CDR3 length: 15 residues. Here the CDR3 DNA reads TGTGCCAGCAGCTTGTACATGGCGGGCACCCCTGAAGCTTTCTTT. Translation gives CASSLYMAGTPEAFF. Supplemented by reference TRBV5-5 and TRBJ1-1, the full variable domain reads DAGVTQSPTHLIKTRGQQVTLRCSPISGHKSVSWYQQVLGQGPQFIFQYYEKEERGRGNFPDRFSARQFPNYSSELNVNALLLGDSALYLCASSLYMAGTPEAFFGQGTRLTVV.

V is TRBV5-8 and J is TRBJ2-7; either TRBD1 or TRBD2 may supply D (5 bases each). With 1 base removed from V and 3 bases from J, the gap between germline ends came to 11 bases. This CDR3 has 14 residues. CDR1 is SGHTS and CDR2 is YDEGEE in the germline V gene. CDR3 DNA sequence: TGTGCCAGCAGCTTGCTCGGGGACCTCTACGAGCAGTACGTC. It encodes CASSLLGDLYEQYV.

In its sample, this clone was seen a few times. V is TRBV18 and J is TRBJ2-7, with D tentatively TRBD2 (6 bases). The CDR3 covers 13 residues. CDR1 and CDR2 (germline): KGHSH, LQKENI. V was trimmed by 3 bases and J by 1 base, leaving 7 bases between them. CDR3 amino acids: CASSPSGSYEQYF. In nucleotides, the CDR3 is TGTGCCAGCTCACCTAGCGGTTCCTACGAGCAGTACTTC.

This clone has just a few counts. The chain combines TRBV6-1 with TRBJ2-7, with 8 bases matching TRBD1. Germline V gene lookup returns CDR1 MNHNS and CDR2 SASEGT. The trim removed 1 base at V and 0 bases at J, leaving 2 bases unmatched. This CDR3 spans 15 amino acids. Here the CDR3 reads CASSEVGTGSYEQYF. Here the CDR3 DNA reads TGTGCCAGCAGTGAAGTCGGGACAGGCTCCTACGAGCAGTACTTC.

Here the CDR3 reads CATSDKPGTGHTGELFF. In DNA, the CDR3 is TGTGCCACCAGTGACAAACCCGGGACAGGACACACCGGGGAGCTGTTTTTT. The rearrangement links TRBV24-1 to TRBJ2-2; 8 bases line up with TRBD1. Germline CDR1 is KGHDR and CDR2 is SFDVKD. This CDR3 is built from 17 residues. The V and J ends lost 4 bases and 3 bases, in that order; junction bases with no gene match: 9.

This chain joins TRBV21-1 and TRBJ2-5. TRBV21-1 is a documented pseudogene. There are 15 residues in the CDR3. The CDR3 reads CASSKRGGGEETQYF. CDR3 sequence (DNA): TGTGCCAGCAGCAAAAGGGGAGGGGGCGAAGAGACCCAGTACTTC.

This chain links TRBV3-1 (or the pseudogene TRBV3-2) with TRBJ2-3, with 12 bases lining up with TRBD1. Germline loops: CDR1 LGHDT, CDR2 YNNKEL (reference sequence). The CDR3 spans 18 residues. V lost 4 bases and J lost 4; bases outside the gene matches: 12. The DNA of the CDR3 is TGTGCCAGCAGCCGTACGAAGACCGGGACAGGGGGCTCAGATACGCAGTATTTT. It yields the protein CASSRTKTGTGGSDTQYF.

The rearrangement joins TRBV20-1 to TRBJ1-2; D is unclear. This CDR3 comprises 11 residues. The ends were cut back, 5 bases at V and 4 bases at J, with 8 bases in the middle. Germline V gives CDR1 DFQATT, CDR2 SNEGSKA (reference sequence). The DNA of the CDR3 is TGCAGTGCTTCCGGGAGCTATGGCTACACCTTC. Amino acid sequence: CSASGSYGYTF.

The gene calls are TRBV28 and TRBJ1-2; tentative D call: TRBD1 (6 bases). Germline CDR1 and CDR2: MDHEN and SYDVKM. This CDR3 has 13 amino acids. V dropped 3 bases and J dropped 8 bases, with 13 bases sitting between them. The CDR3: CASSFSRGLGYTF. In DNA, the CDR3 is TGTGCCAGCAGTTTTTCCAGGGGTTTGGGCTACACCTTC.

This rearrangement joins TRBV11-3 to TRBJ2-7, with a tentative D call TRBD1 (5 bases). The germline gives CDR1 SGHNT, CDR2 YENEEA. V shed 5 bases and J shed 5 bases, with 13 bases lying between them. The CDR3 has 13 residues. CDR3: CASSTRAGNEQYF. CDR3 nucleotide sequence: TGTGCCAGCAGCACCAGGGCTGGAAACGAGCAGTACTTC.

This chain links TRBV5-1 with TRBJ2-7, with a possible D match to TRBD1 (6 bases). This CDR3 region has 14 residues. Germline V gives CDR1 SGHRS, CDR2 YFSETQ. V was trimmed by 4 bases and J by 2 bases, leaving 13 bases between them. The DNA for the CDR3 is TGCGCCAGCAGCGTTACAGGGTCAACCTACGAGCAGTACTTC. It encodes CASSVTGSTYEQYF.